This T cell receptor beta chain stems from a study of OX40 agonist ivuxolimab in advanced cancers. Overall study results and limits: At 0.1 to 3.0 mg/kg, clonal expansion of CD4+ and CD8+ blood T cells had occurred by week 6.

TCRdb keeps only in-frame clones here, not all; method: immunoSEQ multiplex PCR. The sample holds about 70,000 clones, roughly 89% seen once. On this clone itself: The antigen remains undetermined.

The V end was cut by 5 bases, the J end by 0 bases, with 12 bases between. There are 14 residues in the CDR3. The germline gives CDR1 GTSNPN, CDR2 SVGIG (reference sequence). J is TRBJ2-3 and V is TRBV30; D unresolved. This clonotype was obtained from an adult with an advanced solid tumor such as melanoma, head and neck, liver or kidney cancer. The specimen comprised CD4+ or CD8+ T cells sorted from blood, sampled in a trial of the OX40 agonist ivuxolimab. The CDR3 region has the DNA TGTGCCTGGTGTTCTAAAACTAGCACAGATACGCAGTATTTT. Amino acids: CAWCSKTSTDTQYF.